The clone carrying this T cell receptor (beta chain) was observed at least ten times. Its antigen is as yet unknown. This sample was included in a study of T cell repertoires in cytomegalovirus infection. At the level of the study: CMV infection together with matching HLA type was indicated by public TCR beta signatures.

This CDR3 is 15 amino acids long. The junction had 2 bases not matched to a gene; V was cut back by 4 bases and J by 1 base. Per the germline V gene, CDR1 is SGHTA and CDR2 is FQGNSA. TCRdb processed the reads anew with MiXCR; each CDR3 protein has one entry. The sample has 200,000 to 300,000 distinct CDR3 sequences, 10% to 15% seen once. Broader study findings: There were HLA-C-restricted CMV-specific TCR beta clonotypes dominating the ex vivo response. Cumulative public TCR beta family frequency identified carriers of CMV plus the relevant HLA.

The TCR originated in a human donor in good health (CMV status not recorded). Some clones in this sample may be carry-over from other donors' samples. The source material was PBMCs. The chain recombines TRBV7-2 with TRBJ2-5, with TRBD2 matching over 11 bases. The CDR3 sequence: CASSSSGGSQETQYF. The CDR3 nucleotides read TGTGCCAGCAGCTCTAGCGGGGGGTCCCAAGAGACCCAGTACTTC.